This T cell receptor (beta chain) comes out of a study of CD8 T cells in Susac syndrome. General study results and limits: A relatively small number of individuals underwent TCR sequencing and HLA analysis.

This CDR3 region has 14 residues. In germline, CDR1 is MNHEY, CDR2 SMNVEV (reference sequence). With 2 bases removed from V and 4 bases from J, the gap between germline ends came to 11 bases. This clonotype was detected only once. The antigen is not known. Random-hexamer reverse transcription was applied to about 0.45 to 1 ug RNA. TCRdb itself ran the immunoSEQ multiplex PCR reads through MiXCR, one entry per CDR3 protein. The profile shows about 430,000 distinct CDR3 sequences, approximately 85% of them singletons. The clonotype comes from a human donor with multiple sclerosis. Sequencing input: CD8+ T cells from PBMCs. This sequence joins TRBV27 and TRBJ1-1, with D hard to call. CDR3 loop: CASSLGGDSTEAFF. DNA of the CDR3: TGTGCCAGCAGTTTAGGTGGGGATTCCACTGAAGCTTTCTTT.